The rows below give T cell receptor beta chains drawn from one sample of a study of cytomegalovirus exposure and HLA in healthy donors. The protocol was immunoSEQ multiplex PCR, while the TCRdb copy is restricted to in-frame clones and leaves out a portion. The top ten clones hold approximately 1.5% of a sample with 150,000 to 200,000 clones, approximately 72% of them seen once. Sequencing was performed on PBMCs. Receptor source: a man between 50 and 59 years old in good health and CMV-seronegative. Both conserved end residues are part of each CDR3. D genes are given only for firm matches.

D gene: NA
V gene: TRBV7-2
J gene: TRBJ1-4
CDR3 protein: CASSSSGRGGEKLFF

D gene: TRBD2
V gene: TRBV5-1
J gene: TRBJ2-1
CDR3 protein: CASSLVTSGGTEQFF

D gene: NA
V gene: TRBV15
J gene: TRBJ1-2
CDR3 protein: CATSQGNYGYTF

D gene: NA
V gene: TRBV7-8
J gene: TRBJ1-2
CDR3 protein: CASSLAGNYGYTF

D gene: TRBD2
V gene: TRBV5-4
J gene: TRBJ2-7
CDR3 protein: CASSLKIAGVYEQYF

D gene: NA
V gene: TRBV7-2
J gene: TRBJ1-5
CDR3 protein: CASSLITYGGNQPQHF

D gene: NA
V gene: TRBV10-2
J gene: TRBJ1-1
CDR3 protein: CAILMGGPGTEAFF

D gene: TRBD1
V gene: TRBV5-4
J gene: TRBJ1-2
CDR3 protein: CASSLRTGNYGYTF

D gene: NA
V gene: TRBV7-2
J gene: TRBJ1-4
CDR3 protein: CASSLEGRGKLFF

D gene: TRBD2
V gene: TRBV5-4
J gene: TRBJ2-3
CDR3 protein: CASSLRGTSGGVDTQYF

D gene: TRBD1
V gene: TRBV7-9
J gene: TRBJ1-2
CDR3 protein: CASSLAATGGNGYPF

D gene: NA
V gene: TRBV15
J gene: TRBJ2-6
CDR3 protein: CATSDRGSGANVLTF

D gene: TRBD1
V gene: TRBV5-4
J gene: TRBJ2-5
CDR3 protein: CASSPGQGARETQYF

D gene: NA
V gene: TRBV23-1
J gene: TRBJ1-2
CDR3 protein: CASSPTGGWDYGYTF

D gene: TRBD1
V gene: TRBV6-5
J gene: TRBJ2-3
CDR3 protein: CASSRTGGSDTQYF

D gene: TRBD1
V gene: TRBV5-4
J gene: TRBJ2-5
CDR3 protein: CASSLGIQGAGKTQYF

D gene: NA
V gene: TRBV7-6
J gene: TRBJ1-1
CDR3 protein: CASSLQGLGNTEAFF